This is a list of T cell receptor beta chains from one sample in a study of blood T cell repertoires in COVID-19. Sequenced by immunoSEQ multiplex PCR; TCRdb stores in-frame clones only, minus some. The sample records about 47,000 clones, 81% being singletons. Sequencing input: peripheral blood. The receptors stem from an elderly woman with COVID-19, enrolled during active disease. Both conserved end residues are part of each CDR3. Fields, in order: V gene, J gene, CDR3 protein.

v_gene: TRBV6-4; j_gene: TRBJ1-5; CDR3aa: CASSEQGGQPQHF
v_gene: TRBV10-2; j_gene: TRBJ1-5; CDR3aa: CASTRGDQPQHF
v_gene: TRBV28; j_gene: TRBJ2-7; CDR3aa: CASSLIHRDLSYEQYF
v_gene: TRBV7-9; j_gene: TRBJ2-3; CDR3aa: CASSLIQGAGTDTQYF
v_gene: TRBV6-6; j_gene: TRBJ2-2; CDR3aa: CASSRLPGQDFTGELFF
v_gene: TRBV7-3; j_gene: TRBJ2-1; CDR3aa: CASSFSSGNGGNEQFF
v_gene: TRBV5-5; j_gene: TRBJ2-3; CDR3aa: CASKRGGPHTDTQYF
v_gene: TRBV6-5; j_gene: TRBJ2-1; CDR3aa: CASSYLEGMKHEQFF
v_gene: TRBV28; j_gene: TRBJ1-2; CDR3aa: CASSAGGVGYGYTF
v_gene: TRBV7-9; j_gene: TRBJ2-1; CDR3aa: CASSSGGLAGVLLFNEQFF
v_gene: TRBV14; j_gene: TRBJ2-7; CDR3aa: CASSRSLAGVKYF
v_gene: TRBV9; j_gene: TRBJ2-1; CDR3aa: CASSAGTSVAVEQFF
v_gene: TRBV29-1; j_gene: TRBJ1-5; CDR3aa: CSAKTGTGNQPQHF
v_gene: TRBV5-1; j_gene: TRBJ2-1; CDR3aa: CASSLAGNYNEQFF
v_gene: TRBV7-9; j_gene: TRBJ2-2; CDR3aa: CASSLTSSGELFF
v_gene: TRBV27; j_gene: TRBJ2-1; CDR3aa: CASSLEIWSSYNEQFF
v_gene: TRBV19; j_gene: TRBJ2-1; CDR3aa: CASSRRGGYTYNEQFF
v_gene: TRBV3-1/TRBV3-2; j_gene: TRBJ2-1; CDR3aa: CASSQWGRPVDEQFF
v_gene: TRBV4-1; j_gene: TRBJ1-4; CDR3aa: CASSQVGGRGREKLFF
v_gene: TRBV30; j_gene: TRBJ2-2; CDR3aa: CAWSVLSGRGELFF